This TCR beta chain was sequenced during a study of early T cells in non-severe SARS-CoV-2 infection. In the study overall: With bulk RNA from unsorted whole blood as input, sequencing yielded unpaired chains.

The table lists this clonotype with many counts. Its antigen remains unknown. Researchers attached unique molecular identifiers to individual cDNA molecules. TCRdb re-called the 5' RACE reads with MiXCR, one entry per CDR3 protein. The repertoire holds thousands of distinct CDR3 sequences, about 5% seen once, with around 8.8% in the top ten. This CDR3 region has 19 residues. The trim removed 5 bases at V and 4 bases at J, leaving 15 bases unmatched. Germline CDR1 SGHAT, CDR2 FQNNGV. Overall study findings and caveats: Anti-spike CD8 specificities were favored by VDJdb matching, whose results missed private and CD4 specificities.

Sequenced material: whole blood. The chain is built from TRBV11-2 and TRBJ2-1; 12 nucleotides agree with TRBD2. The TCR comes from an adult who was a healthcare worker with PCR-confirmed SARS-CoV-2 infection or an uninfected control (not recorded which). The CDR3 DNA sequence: TGTGCCAGCAGCCCAAGACGACTGACTAGCGGGGGTCCTTACAATGAGCAGTTCTTC. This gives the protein CASSPRRLTSGGPYNEQFF.